This section outlines one T cell receptor beta chain sequence together with its context. What it binds is unknown. The sample is drawn from a study of T cell repertoires in cytomegalovirus infection. At the level of the study: The study used recently identified HLA-C-restricted and well-studied HLA-B-restricted CMV epitopes. Public TCR beta signatures indicated both CMV infection and matching HLA type.

In TCRdb, the reads were re-called with MiXCR into one record per CDR3 protein. This sample has 350,000 to 400,000 distinct CDR3 sequences; about a third occur once, and the top ten carry roughly 14%. Study-level findings and limits: Carriers of CMV plus the relevant HLA were identified by cumulative public TCR beta family frequency. CMV-specific HLA-C-restricted TCR beta clonotypes dominated the ex vivo response.

The CDR3 totals 12 residues. The V and J ends lost 8 bases and 6 bases, in that order; junction bases with no gene match: 6. From germline, CDR1 is SNHLY and CDR2 FYNNEI. This chain connects TRBV2 to TRBJ2-7, with TRBD2 matching 8 bases. This sequence originates from a human donor in good health (CMV status not recorded). Some clones in this sample may be carry-over from other donors' samples. Sample: cultured PBMCs, taken from culture after CMV antigen stimulation. Here the CDR3 DNA reads TGTGCCAGCGGGGGACTAGTTGCCGAGCAGTACGTC. Protein product: CASGGLVAEQYV.